This is a list of T cell receptor beta chains from one sample in a study of regulatory T cells in long-lasting Graves disease. TCRdb reanalysed the multiplex PCR reads using MiXCR and keeps one entry per CDR3 protein. This repertoire shows 400,000 to 500,000 distinct CDR3 sequences, approximately 15% found once; its top ten account for over 15%. This same sample was also taken into another study, of T cells in Graves' hyperthyroidism and ophthalmopathy.

The sequencing here drew on peripheral blood mononuclear cells (PBMCs), taken at new diagnosis, from a patient treated with antithyroid drugs. The receptors come from a woman in her forties or fifties with Graves disease. The CDR3 runs from the conserved cysteine through the conserved F or W. Fields, in order: J gene, D gene, V gene, clone size, CDR3 length, CDR3 protein, CDR3 DNA. A D gene is named only where the DNA matches it firmly. Only part of the rows carry a size: once, few, many, or a class if the clone is expanded.

>TRBJ1-1|-|TRBV11-2|many|13
CASSAQGIREAFF
TGTGCCAGCAGCGCACAGGGTATTCGTGAAGCTTTCTTT
>TRBJ2-2|-|TRBV10-3|many|11
CAINRSGELFF
TGTGCCATCAATAGGTCCGGGGAGCTGTTTTTT
>TRBJ2-2|TRBD1|TRBV7-9|few|16
CASSGQEPLVTGELFF
TGTGCCAGCAGCGGACAGGAGCCACTAGTTACCGGGGAGCTGTTTTTT
>TRBJ2-3|TRBD1|TRBV7-9|many|17
CASSLARTGGPPDTQYF
TGTGCCAGCAGCTTAGCGAGGACAGGGGGACCCCCAGATACGCAGTATTTT
>TRBJ1-1|-|TRBV5-5|few|11
CASEGSAEAFF
TGTGCCAGCGAGGGGAGCGCTGAAGCTTTCTTT
>TRBJ1-1|-|TRBV28|many|15
CASSPTLEMNTEAFF
TGTGCCAGCAGTCCCACATTGGAGATGAACACTGAAGCTTTCTTT
>TRBJ1-2|-|TRBV19|-|18
CASSTLTVNPRLNYGYTF
TGTGCCAGTAGCACACTGACAGTGAATCCCCGTTTAAACTATGGCTACACCTTC
>TRBJ1-2|-|TRBV7-9|-|18
CASSLATFRQMASYGYTF
TGTGCCAGCAGCTTAGCGACGTTCAGACAGATGGCCAGCTATGGCTACACCTTC
>TRBJ1-2|TRBD1|TRBV5-1|-|13
CASSPRRGHGYTF
TGCGCCAGCAGCCCCCGGAGGGGGCATGGCTACACCTTC
>TRBJ1-2|-|TRBV19|-|15
CASSRTVVDFYGYTF
TGTGCCAGTAGTAGGACGGTGGTCGACTTCTATGGCTACACCTTC
>TRBJ2-5|-|TRBV29-1|few|12
CSVDRSRETQYF
TGCAGCGTTGATAGGTCTAGAGAGACCCAGTACTTC
>TRBJ2-5|-|TRBV2|-|13
CASSRDLGETQYF
TGTGCCAGCAGTCGGGACCTTGGAGAGACCCAGTACTTC
>TRBJ1-4|-|TRBV20-1|many|11
CSALVREKLFF
TGCAGTGCTCTTGTTCGTGAAAAACTGTTTTTT
>TRBJ2-3|-|TRBV3-1|few|14
CASSPHGSTHTQYF
TGTGCCAGCAGCCCCCATGGCAGCACGCATACGCAGTATTTT
>TRBJ2-4|-|TRBV28|few|10
CASSQNIQYF
TGTGCCAGCAGTCAAAACATTCAGTACTTC
>TRBJ2-1|TRBD2|TRBV10-1|many|15
CASSESGTTYNEQFF
TGCGCCAGCAGTGAGTCGGGGACTACCTACAATGAGCAGTTCTTC
>TRBJ2-7|TRBD2|TRBV7-6|many|15
CASSSPFVGEGEQYF
TGTGCCAGCAGCTCCCCATTCGTAGGGGAGGGCGAGCAGTACTTC
>TRBJ1-2|-|TRBV6-2/TRBV6-3|-|14
CASSYVSLGGAYTF
TGTGCCAGCAGTTACGTTTCTTTGGGGGGAGCCTACACCTTC
>TRBJ2-1|-|TRBV2|many|16
CASSGPPSSSYNEQFF
TGTGCCAGCAGTGGACCTCCTTCGAGCAGCTACAATGAGCAGTTCTTC
>TRBJ2-1|-|TRBV30|many|14
CAWSALPVQGEQFF
TGTGCCTGGAGTGCGCTACCAGTCCAGGGGGAGCAGTTCTTC
>TRBJ2-5|TRBD2|TRBV6-2/TRBV6-3|-|15
CASSYGGGTRETQYF
TGTGCCAGCAGTTATGGGGGGGGGACCCGAGAGACCCAGTACTTC
>TRBJ2-5|-|TRBV28|many|15
CASQPRRAERETQYF
TGTGCCAGCCAGCCCAGGCGGGCTGAGAGGGAGACCCAGTACTTC
>TRBJ2-3|TRBD1|TRBV7-3|few|15
CASSSMGQGTNTQYF
TGTGCCAGCAGCTCGATGGGACAGGGTACGAATACGCAGTATTTT
>TRBJ1-2|-|TRBV28|many|12
CASNPSNYGYTF
TGTGCCAGCAACCCATCTAACTATGGCTACACCTTC
>TRBJ2-1|-|TRBV28|-|14
CASSLVLSSDEQFF
TGTGCCAGCAGTTTGGTACTATCTTCCGATGAGCAGTTCTTC
>TRBJ2-5|TRBD2|TRBV20-1|-|18
CSARDPGVSGEVFVAQYF
TGCAGTGCTAGAGATCCCGGGGTTAGCGGGGAGGTTTTTGTAGCCCAGTACTTC
>TRBJ2-7|TRBD2|TRBV30|many|15
CAWSVLAGGESEQYF
TGTGCCTGGAGTGTACTAGCGGGAGGCGAAAGCGAGCAGTACTTC
>TRBJ2-3|TRBD2|TRBV5-1|few|18
CASSTPGLADSNIDTQYF
TGCGCCAGCAGCACACCTGGACTAGCGGACTCTAATATCGATACGCAGTATTTT
>TRBJ2-1|TRBD2|TRBV30|-|13
CAWSGAGGSEQFF
TGTGCCTGGAGTGGAGCGGGAGGGAGTGAGCAGTTCTTC
>TRBJ2-2|TRBD2|TRBV7-9|-|19
CASSPGTSGRTRNTGELFF
TGTGCCAGCAGCCCCGGGACTAGCGGGAGAACCCGGAACACCGGGGAGCTGTTTTTT
>TRBJ2-6|-|TRBV9|-|18
CASSVAAGGSSGANVLTF
TGTGCCAGCAGCGTAGCGGCAGGGGGGTCATCTGGGGCCAACGTCCTGACTTTC